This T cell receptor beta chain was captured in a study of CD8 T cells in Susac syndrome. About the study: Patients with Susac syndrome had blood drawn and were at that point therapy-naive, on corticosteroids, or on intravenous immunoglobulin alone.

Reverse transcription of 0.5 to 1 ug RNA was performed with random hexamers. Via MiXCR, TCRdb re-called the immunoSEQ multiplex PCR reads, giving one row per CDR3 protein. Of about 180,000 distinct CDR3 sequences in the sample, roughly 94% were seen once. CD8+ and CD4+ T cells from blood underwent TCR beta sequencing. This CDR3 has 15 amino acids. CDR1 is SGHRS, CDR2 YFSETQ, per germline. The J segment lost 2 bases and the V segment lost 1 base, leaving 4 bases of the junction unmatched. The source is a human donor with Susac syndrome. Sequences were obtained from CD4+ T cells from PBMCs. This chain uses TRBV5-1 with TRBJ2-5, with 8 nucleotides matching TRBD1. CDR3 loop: CASSLRTGQQETQYF. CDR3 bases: TGCGCCAGCAGCTTGAGGACAGGGCAGCAAGAGACCCAGTACTTC. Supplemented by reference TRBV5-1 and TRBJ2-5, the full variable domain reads KAGVTQTPRYLIKTRGQQVTLSCSPISGHRSVSWYQQTPGQGLQFLFEYFSETQRNKGNFPGRFSGRQFSNSRSEMNVSTLELGDSALYLCASSLRTGQQETQYFGPGTRLLVL.